This entry is about one T cell receptor beta chain. The antigen is unknown. This CDR3 is 11 amino acids long. Trimming stripped 4 bases from V and 9 bases from J, with 9 bases between. This sample is part of a study of metastatic and nonmetastatic thyroid tumors. Turning to the study itself: Repertoires from malignant and benign thyroid patients were compared across blood and tumor or nodule tissue.

As processed by the authors: Clinicopathological groups differed in CDR3, with these differences serving to build a distant-metastasis classifier for papillary thyroid cancer. Using MiXCR, TCRdb reanalyzed the PCR reads. These V and J calls derive from TCRdb rather than the authors' analysis. The sample yields 45,000 to 50,000 clones, more than 20% seen once. Every patient was untreated before thyroid surgery. Findings and caveats of the study: It was reportedly found that TCR beta diversity was significantly higher in malignant thyroid tumors than in benign nodules, a difference seen in both blood and tumor samples.

This sequence was found in a male donor with papillary thyroid cancer or a benign thyroid nodule (not recorded which). Some clones in this sample may be carry-over from other donors' samples. What was sequenced was blood. V and J are TRBV12-3 or TRBV12-4 and TRBJ1-1, with no clear D. The CDR3, as DNA: TGTGCCAGCAGTTCACAGAGAAAAGCTTTCTTT. Translated: CASSSQRKAFF.